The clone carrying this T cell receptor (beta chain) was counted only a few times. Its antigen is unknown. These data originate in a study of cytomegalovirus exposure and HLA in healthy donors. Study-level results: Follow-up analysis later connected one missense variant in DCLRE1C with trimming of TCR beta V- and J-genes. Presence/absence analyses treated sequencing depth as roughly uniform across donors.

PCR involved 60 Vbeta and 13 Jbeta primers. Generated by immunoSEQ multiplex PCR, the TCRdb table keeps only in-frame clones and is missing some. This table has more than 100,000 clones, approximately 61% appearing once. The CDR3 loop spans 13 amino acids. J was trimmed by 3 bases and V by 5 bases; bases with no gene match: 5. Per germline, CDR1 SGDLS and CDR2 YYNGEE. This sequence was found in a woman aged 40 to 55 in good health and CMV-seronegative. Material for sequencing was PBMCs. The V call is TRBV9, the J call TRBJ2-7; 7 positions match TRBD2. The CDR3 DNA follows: TGTGCCAGCAGTCAGCGGGATGACTACGAGCAGTACTTC. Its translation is CASSQRDDYEQYF.